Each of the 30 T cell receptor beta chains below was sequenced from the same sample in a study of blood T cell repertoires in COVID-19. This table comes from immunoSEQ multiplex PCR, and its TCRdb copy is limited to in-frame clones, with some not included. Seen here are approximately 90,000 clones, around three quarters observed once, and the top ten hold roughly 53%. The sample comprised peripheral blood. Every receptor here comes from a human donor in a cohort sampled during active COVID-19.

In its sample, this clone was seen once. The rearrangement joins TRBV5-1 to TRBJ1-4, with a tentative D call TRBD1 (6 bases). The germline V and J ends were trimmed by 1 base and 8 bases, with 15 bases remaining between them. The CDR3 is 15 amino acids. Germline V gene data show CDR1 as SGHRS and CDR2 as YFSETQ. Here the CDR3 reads CASSLSGGPSEKLFF. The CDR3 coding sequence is TGCGCCAGCAGCTTGTCGGGGGGGCCGTCGGAAAAACTGTTTTTT. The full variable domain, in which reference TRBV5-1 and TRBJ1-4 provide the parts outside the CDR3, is KAGVTQTPRYLIKTRGQQVTLSCSPISGHRSVSWYQQTPGQGLQFLFEYFSETQRNKGNFPGRFSGRQFSNSRSEMNVSTLELGDSALYLCASSLSGGPSEKLFFGSGTQLSVL.

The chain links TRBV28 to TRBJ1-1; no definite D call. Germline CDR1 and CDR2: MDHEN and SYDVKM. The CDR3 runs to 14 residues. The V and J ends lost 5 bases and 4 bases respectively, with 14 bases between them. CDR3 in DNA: TGTGCCAGCAGTCCGACGGGGTGGGTCACTGAAGCTTTCTTT. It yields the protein CASSPTGWVTEAFF.

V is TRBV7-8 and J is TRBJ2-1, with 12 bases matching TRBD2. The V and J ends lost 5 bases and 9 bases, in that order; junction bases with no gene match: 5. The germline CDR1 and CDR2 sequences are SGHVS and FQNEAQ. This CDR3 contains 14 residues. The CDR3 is CASSELAGGGEQFF. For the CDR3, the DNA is TGTGCCAGCAGCGAACTAGCGGGAGGTGGTGAGCAGTTCTTC.

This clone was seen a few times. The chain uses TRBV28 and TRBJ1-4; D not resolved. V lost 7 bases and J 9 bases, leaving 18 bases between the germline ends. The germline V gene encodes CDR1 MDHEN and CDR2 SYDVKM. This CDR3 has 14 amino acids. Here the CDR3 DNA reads TGTGCCAGCACCCTCGGGGTGCGTTCCAAAAAACTGTTTTTT. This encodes CASTLGVRSKKLFF.

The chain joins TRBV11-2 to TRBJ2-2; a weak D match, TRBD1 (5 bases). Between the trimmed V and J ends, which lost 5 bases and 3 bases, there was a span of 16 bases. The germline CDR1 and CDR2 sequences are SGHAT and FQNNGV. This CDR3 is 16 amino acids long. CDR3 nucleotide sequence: TGTGCCAGCAGCCTACAGGCCCTCGAACACACCGGGGAGCTGTTTTTT. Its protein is CASSLQALEHTGELFF.

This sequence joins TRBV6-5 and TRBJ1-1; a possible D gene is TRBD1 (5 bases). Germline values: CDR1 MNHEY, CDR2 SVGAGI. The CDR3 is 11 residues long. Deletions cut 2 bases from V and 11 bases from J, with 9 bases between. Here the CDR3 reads CASSYTGQAFF. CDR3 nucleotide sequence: TGTGCCAGCAGTTACACAGGCCAGGCTTTCTTT.

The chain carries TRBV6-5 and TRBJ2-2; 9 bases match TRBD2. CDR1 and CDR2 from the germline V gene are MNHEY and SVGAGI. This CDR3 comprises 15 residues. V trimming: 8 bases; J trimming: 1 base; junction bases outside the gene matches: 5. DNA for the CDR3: TGTGCCAGCGTCGATAGCGGGGGGAACACCGGGGAGCTGTTTTTT. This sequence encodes CASVDSGGNTGELFF.

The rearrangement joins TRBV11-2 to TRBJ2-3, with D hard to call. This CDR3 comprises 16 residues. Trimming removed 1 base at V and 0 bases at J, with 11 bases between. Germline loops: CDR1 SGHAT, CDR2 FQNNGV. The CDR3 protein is CASSLGTALSTDTQYF. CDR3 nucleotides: TGTGCCAGCAGCTTAGGAACAGCCCTTAGCACAGATACGCAGTATTTT.

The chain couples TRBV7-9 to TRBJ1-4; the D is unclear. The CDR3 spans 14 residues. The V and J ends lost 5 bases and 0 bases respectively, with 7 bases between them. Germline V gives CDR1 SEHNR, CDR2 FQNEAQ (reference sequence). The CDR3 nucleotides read TGTGCCAGCAGCCGCGCGTCAACTAATGAAAAACTGTTTTTT. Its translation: CASSRASTNEKLFF. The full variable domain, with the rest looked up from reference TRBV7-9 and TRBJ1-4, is DTGVSQNPRHKITKRGQNVTFRCDPISEHNRLYWYRQTLGQGPEFLTYFQNEAQLEKSRLLSDRFSAERPKGSFSTLEIQRTEQGDSAMYLCASSRASTNEKLFFGSGTQLSVL.

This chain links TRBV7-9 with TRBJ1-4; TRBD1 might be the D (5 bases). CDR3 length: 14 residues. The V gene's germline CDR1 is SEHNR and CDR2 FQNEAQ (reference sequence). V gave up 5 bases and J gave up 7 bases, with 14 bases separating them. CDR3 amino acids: CASSPPRGGEKLFF. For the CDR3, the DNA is TGTGCCAGCAGCCCCCCCCGGGGGGGTGAAAAACTGTTTTTT.

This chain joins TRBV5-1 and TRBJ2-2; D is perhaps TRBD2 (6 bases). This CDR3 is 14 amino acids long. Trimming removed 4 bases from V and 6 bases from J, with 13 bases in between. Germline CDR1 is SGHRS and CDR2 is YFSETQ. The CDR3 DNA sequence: TGCGCCAGCAGCCTACGGCCGGGAGCCGGGGAGCTGTTTTTT. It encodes CASSLRPGAGELFF.

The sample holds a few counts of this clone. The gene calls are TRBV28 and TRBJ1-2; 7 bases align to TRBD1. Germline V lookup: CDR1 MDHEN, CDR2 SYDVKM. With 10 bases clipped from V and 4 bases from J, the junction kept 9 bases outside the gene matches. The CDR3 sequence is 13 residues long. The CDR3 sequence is CAITGVGGYGYTF. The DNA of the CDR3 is TGTGCCATAACAGGGGTTGGAGGCTATGGCTACACCTTC.

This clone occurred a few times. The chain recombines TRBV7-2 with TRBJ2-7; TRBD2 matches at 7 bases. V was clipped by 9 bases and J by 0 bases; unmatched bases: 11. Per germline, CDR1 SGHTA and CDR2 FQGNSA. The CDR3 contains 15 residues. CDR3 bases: TGTGCCAGTGCCCAAAGCGGGAAAAGCTCCTACGAGCAGTACTTC. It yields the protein CASAQSGKSSYEQYF.

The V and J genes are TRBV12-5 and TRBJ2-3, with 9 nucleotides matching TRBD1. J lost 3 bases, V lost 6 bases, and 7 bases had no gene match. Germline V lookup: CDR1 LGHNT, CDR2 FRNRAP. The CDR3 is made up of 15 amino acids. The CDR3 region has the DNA TGTGCTAGTGGGCCCGGGACAGGGTGGACAGATACGCAGTATTTT. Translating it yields CASGPGTGWTDTQYF. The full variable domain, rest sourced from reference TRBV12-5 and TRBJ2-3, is DARVTQTPRHKVTEMGQEVTMRCQPILGHNTVFWYRQTMMQGLELLAYFRNRAPLDDSGMPKDRFSAEMPDATLATLKIQPSEPRDSAVYFCASGPGTGWTDTQYFGPGTRLTVL.

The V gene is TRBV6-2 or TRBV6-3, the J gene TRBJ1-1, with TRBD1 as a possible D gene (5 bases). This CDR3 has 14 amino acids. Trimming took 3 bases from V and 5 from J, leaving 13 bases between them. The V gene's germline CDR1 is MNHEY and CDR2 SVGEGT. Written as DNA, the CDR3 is TGTGCCAGCAGTTATAGGGGAGGAGGAACTGAAGCTTTCTTT. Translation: CASSYRGGGTEAFF.

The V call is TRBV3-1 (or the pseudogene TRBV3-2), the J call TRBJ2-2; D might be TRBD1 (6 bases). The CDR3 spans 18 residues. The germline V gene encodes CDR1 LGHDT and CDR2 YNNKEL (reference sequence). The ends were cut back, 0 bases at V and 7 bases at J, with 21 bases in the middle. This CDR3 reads CASSQDPFAPGEFGELFF. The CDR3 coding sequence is TGTGCCAGCAGCCAAGATCCTTTCGCGCCAGGGGAGTTCGGGGAGCTGTTTTTT.

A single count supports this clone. The CDR3 spells CASSLAGRGRTDTQYF. The CDR3 nucleotides are TGTGCCAGCAGCTTGGCGGGGCGGGGACGCACAGATACGCAGTATTTT. The chain combines TRBV5-4 with TRBJ2-3, with a weak D call TRBD2 (6 bases). In germline, CDR1 is SGHNT, CDR2 YYREEE (reference sequence). Trimming took off 0 bases at V and 1 base at J, with 12 bases between the two ends. The CDR3 runs 16 residues.

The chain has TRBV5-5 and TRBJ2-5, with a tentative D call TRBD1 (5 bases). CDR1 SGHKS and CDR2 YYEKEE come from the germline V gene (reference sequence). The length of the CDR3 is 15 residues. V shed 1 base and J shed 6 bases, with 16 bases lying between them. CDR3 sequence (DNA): TGTGCCAGCAGCTTGTCGGGCCAGGGTGGCAAGACCCAGTACTTC. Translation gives CASSLSGQGGKTQYF.

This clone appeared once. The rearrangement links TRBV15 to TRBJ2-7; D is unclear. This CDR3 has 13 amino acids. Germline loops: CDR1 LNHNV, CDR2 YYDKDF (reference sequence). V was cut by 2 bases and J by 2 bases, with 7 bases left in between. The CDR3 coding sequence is TGTGCCACCAGCAGATATGACACCTACGAGCAGTACTTC. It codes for CATSRYDTYEQYF.

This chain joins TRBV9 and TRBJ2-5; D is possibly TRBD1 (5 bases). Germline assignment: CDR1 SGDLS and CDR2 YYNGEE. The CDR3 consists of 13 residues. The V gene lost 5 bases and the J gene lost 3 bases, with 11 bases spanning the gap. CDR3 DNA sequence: TGTGCCAGCAGTCGCGACAGTAAAGAGACCCAGTACTTC. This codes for CASSRDSKETQYF.

CDR3 residues: CASSRPPRDNEQFF. The CDR3 nucleotides read TGTGCCAGCAGCAGGCCCCCCCGGGATAATGAGCAGTTCTTC. The gene calls are TRBV5-5 and TRBJ2-1; a weak D match, TRBD2 (5 bases). V gave up 4 bases and J gave up 7 bases, with 15 bases separating them. Germline V gene data show CDR1 as SGHKS and CDR2 as YYEKEE (reference sequence). The CDR3 is made up of 14 amino acids.

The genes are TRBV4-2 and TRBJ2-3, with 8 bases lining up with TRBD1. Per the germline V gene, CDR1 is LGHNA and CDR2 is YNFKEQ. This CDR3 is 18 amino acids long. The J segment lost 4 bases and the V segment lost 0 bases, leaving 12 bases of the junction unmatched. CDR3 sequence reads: CASSQDRAGGLNADTQYF. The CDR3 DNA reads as TGTGCCAGCAGCCAAGATCGGGCAGGGGGCTTAAATGCAGATACGCAGTATTTT.

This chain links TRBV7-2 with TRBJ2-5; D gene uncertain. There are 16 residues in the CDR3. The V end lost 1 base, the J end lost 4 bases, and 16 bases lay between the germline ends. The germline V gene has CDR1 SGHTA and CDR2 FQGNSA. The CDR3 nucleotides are TGTGCCAGCAGCTTAGGCCTAAATGTATTCCGAGAGACCCAGTACTTC. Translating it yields CASSLGLNVFRETQYF.

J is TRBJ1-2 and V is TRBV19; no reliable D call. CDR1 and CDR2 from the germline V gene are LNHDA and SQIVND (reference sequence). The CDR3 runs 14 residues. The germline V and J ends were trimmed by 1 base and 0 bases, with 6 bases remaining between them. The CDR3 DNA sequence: TGTGCCAGTAGTATAGGGGCAGCTAACTATGGCTACACCTTC. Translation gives CASSIGAANYGYTF. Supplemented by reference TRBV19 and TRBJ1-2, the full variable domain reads DGGITQSPKYLFRKEGQNVTLSCEQNLNHDAMYWYRQDPGQGLRLIYYSQIVNDFQKGDIAEGYSVSREKKESFPLTVTSAQKNPTAFYLCASSIGAANYGYTFGSGTRLTVV.

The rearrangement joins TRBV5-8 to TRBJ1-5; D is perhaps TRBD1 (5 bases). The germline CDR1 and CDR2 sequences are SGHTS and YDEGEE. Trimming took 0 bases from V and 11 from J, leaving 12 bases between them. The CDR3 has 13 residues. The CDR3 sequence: CASSLAGGRAQHF. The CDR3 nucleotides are TGTGCCAGCAGCTTGGCCGGGGGTAGAGCCCAGCATTTT.

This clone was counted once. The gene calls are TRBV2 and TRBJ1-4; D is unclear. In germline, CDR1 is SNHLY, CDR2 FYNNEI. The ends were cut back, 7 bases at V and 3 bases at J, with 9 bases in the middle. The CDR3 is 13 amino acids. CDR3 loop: CASMEEANEKLFF. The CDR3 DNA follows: TGTGCCAGCATGGAGGAGGCTAATGAAAAACTGTTTTTT.

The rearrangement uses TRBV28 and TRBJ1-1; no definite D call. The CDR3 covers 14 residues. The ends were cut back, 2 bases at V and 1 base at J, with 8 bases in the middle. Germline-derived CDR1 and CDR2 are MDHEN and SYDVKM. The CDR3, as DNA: TGTGCCAGCAGTTTAGAGTCAGGGAACACTGAAGCTTTCTTT. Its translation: CASSLESGNTEAFF.

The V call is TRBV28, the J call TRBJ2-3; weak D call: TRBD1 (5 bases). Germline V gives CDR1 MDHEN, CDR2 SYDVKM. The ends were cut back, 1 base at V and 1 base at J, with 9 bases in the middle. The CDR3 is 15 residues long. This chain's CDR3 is CASSLYARGTDTQYF. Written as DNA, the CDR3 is TGTGCCAGCAGTTTATATGCCAGGGGCACAGATACGCAGTATTTT.

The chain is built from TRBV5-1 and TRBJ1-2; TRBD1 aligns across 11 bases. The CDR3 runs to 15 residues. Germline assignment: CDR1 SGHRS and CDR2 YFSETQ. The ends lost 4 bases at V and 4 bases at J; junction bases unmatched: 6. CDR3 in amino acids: CASSVGQGAGYGYTF. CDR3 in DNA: TGCGCCAGCAGCGTAGGACAGGGGGCAGGCTATGGCTACACCTTC.

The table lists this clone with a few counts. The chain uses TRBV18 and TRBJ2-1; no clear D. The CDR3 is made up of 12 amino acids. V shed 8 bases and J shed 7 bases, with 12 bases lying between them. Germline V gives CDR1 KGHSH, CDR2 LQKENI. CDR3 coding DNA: TGTGCCAGCCCAAACGAGCGAAATGAGCAGTTCTTC. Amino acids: CASPNERNEQFF.